This TCR beta chain emerged from a study of blood T cell repertoires in COVID-19. Study-wide context: Italy, Spain and the United States were the sources of the convalescent and acute COVID-19 samples.

The authors' processing: Cell counts per sample came from amplifying reference gene primers. Profiled with immunoSEQ multiplex PCR; TCRdb holds only in-frame clones, not every one. The V and J calls and the clone size are those of that table, but D and trimming were determined from the DNA. The table lists 200,000 to 250,000 clones, 83% of them singletons. Germline V lookup: CDR1 KGHSH, CDR2 LQKENI. CDR3 length equals 16 residues. J was trimmed by 10 bases and V by 2 bases; bases with no gene match: 15. During active infection, Seattle patients enrolled and were then monitored through disease. Sequencing input: peripheral blood. The clonotype originates from a woman in her twenties or thirties with COVID-19, enrolled during active disease. The genes are TRBV18 and TRBJ1-1, with TRBD1 matching 8 bases. CDR3 in amino acids: CASSPYDQGAGIRAFF. CDR3 DNA sequence: TGTGCCAGCTCACCATATGACCAGGGGGCGGGGATCCGAGCTTTCTTT. Based on the CDR3 plus reference TRBV18 and TRBJ1-1, the full variable domain is NAGVMQNPRHLVRRRGQEARLRCSPMKGHSHVYWYRQLPEEGLKFMVYLQKENIIDESGMPKERFSAEFPKEGPSILRIQQVVRGDSAAYFCASSPYDQGAGIRAFFGQGTRLTVV.